These 21 T cell receptor beta chains were sequenced from one sample in a study of cytomegalovirus exposure and HLA in healthy donors. Use of 60 Vbeta and 13 Jbeta primers characterized the PCR. Profiled with immunoSEQ multiplex PCR; TCRdb holds only in-frame clones, not every one. The sample holds roughly 110,000 clones; over 60% are singletons and the top ten take about 6.1%. Sequencing input: PBMCs. These receptors were taken from a woman aged 45-65 years in good health and CMV-seropositive.

The V and J genes are TRBV5-6 and TRBJ2-7, with TRBD1 matching over 9 bases. Germline V lookup: CDR1 SGHDT, CDR2 YYEEEE. Trimming removed 3 bases from V and 4 bases from J; junction bases left unmatched: 2. The CDR3 sequence is 13 residues long. CDR3 region: CASSWDRVYEQYF. The CDR3 region has the DNA TGTGCCAGCAGCTGGGACAGGGTGTACGAGCAGTACTTC.

CDR3 bases: TGTGCCAGCAGCCCAAGCCCGCTCGAGGGGGTCGGGTCCTACAATGAGCAGTTCTTC. It codes for CASSPSPLEGVGSYNEQFF. The chain recombines TRBV7-9 with TRBJ2-1, with D perhaps TRBD1 (6 bases). This CDR3 is built from 19 residues. Trimming removed 5 bases from V and 1 base from J, with 24 bases in between. CDR1 and CDR2 from the germline V gene are SEHNR and FQNEAQ (reference sequence). The variable domain in full, with the rest retrieved from reference TRBV7-9 and TRBJ2-1, is DTGVSQNPRHKITKRGQNVTFRCDPISEHNRLYWYRQTLGQGPEFLTYFQNEAQLEKSRLLSDRFSAERPKGSFSTLEIQRTEQGDSAMYLCASSPSPLEGVGSYNEQFFGPGTRLTVL.

The gene calls are TRBV28 and TRBJ1-6, with TRBD1 as a possible D gene (6 bases). CDR1 and CDR2 (germline): MDHEN, SYDVKM. The CDR3 is 17 residues long. V lost 3 bases and J 6 bases, leaving 18 bases between the germline ends. This CDR3 is CASSFPPLQGSNSPLHF. DNA of the CDR3: TGTGCCAGCAGTTTCCCCCCCTTGCAGGGGTCTAATTCACCCCTCCACTTT.

This rearrangement joins TRBV6-5 to TRBJ2-1, with D unresolved. The CDR3 sequence is 14 residues long. Per germline, CDR1 MNHEY and CDR2 SVGAGI. V dropped 4 bases and J dropped 0 bases, with 7 bases sitting between them. The CDR3 is CASSLTFSYNEQFF. Written as DNA, the CDR3 is TGTGCCAGCAGTTTAACTTTCTCCTACAATGAGCAGTTCTTC.

This clone has ten or more counts. The V call is TRBV7-9, the J call TRBJ2-5, with TRBD1 identical over 9 bases. The CDR3 spans 15 residues. The J segment lost 5 bases and the V segment lost 6 bases, leaving 10 bases of the junction unmatched. The germline gives CDR1 SEHNR, CDR2 FQNEAQ (reference sequence). The CDR3 region is CASRPRDREFETQYF. For the CDR3, the DNA is TGTGCCAGCAGACCTCGGGACAGGGAATTCGAGACCCAGTACTTC.

V usage is TRBV7-9 and J usage is TRBJ2-1; 8 nucleotides align to TRBD2. The CDR3 is 15 amino acids. CDR1 SEHNR and CDR2 FQNEAQ come from the germline V gene (reference sequence). V lost 6 bases, J lost 12 bases, and 16 bases stayed unmatched. CDR3 coding DNA: TGTGCCAGCAGGCCTATAGCGGGACCTCGGGAAGGGCAGTTCTTC. Its protein is CASRPIAGPREGQFF.

The chain joins TRBV21-1 to TRBJ2-7; the table names TRBD2, a call not compared with the DNA. TRBV21-1 is listed as a pseudogene. The CDR3 is 19 amino acids. The CDR3 coding sequence is TGTGCCAGCAGCAAAGTGGGCGGGACGGAAACCGAGAGATCCTACGAGCAGTACTTC. The encoded protein is CASSKVGGTETERSYEQYF.

This clone came up once. The V and J genes are TRBV5-1 and TRBJ2-2; 8 bases are shared with TRBD2. The germline gives CDR1 SGHRS, CDR2 YFSETQ. J was trimmed by 6 bases and V by 4 bases; bases with no gene match: 5. The CDR3 totals 14 residues. CDR3 amino acids: CASSAGGVAGELFF. The CDR3 nucleotides read TGCGCCAGCAGCGCCGGGGGGGTCGCCGGGGAGCTGTTTTTT.

The chain is built from TRBV16 and TRBJ1-5, with 7 bases matching TRBD1. The CDR3 covers 14 residues. With V trimmed by 0 bases and J by 9 bases, 5 bases remained unmatched. From germline, CDR1 is KGHSY and CDR2 FQNENV. Here the CDR3 reads CASSQSRQGGPQHF. The CDR3 bases are TGTGCCAGCAGCCAATCGAGACAGGGAGGGCCCCAGCATTTT.

The gene calls are TRBV7-2 and TRBJ2-7; D ambiguous. V was clipped by 1 base and J by 4 bases, with 8 bases between them. Germline V gene sequence: CDR1 SGHTA, CDR2 FQGNSA. The CDR3 covers 13 residues. CDR3 in DNA: TGTGCCAGCAGCTTAGATCCTGTTTACGAGCAGTACTTC. Amino acid sequence: CASSLDPVYEQYF.

With regard to this clone: The junction differs from germline at one of its ends, possibly a read error. The chain links TRBV5-1 to TRBJ1-2; D gene uncertain. Germline V gives CDR1 SGHRS, CDR2 YFSETQ. CDR3 length: 12 residues. CDR3: CASSLGTDGHTF. The CDR3 region has the DNA TGCGCCAGCAGCTTGGGGACTGATGGCCACACCTTC. Complete variable domain (other parts from reference TRBV5-1 and TRBJ1-2): KAGVTQTPRYLIKTRGQQVTLSCSPISGHRSVSWYQQTPGQGLQFLFEYFSETQRNKGNFPGRFSGRQFSNSRSEMNVSTLELGDSALYLCASSLGTDGHTFGSGTRLTVV.

The sample holds one count of this clone. J is TRBJ1-2 and V is TRBV7-8; D unclear. Germline V gene data show CDR1 as SGHVS and CDR2 as FQNEAQ. This CDR3 spans 13 amino acids. Trimming left V 6 bases short and J 6 bases short, with 14 bases between. CDR3 coding DNA: TGTGCCAGCAGTTCCGATATACTCCATGGCTACACCTTC. This translates into CASSSDILHGYTF.

The chain carries TRBV5-6 and TRBJ1-1, with a possible D match to TRBD1 (6 bases). CDR1 SGHDT and CDR2 YYEEEE come from the germline V gene. V was trimmed by 4 bases and J by 6 bases, leaving 19 bases between them. The CDR3 sequence is 15 residues long. In nucleotides, the CDR3 is TGTGCCAGCAGCCCACACATTTCGACAGGCGCTGAAGCTTTCTTT. Protein: CASSPHISTGAEAFF.

The chain employs TRBV27 and TRBJ2-5, with TRBD2 identical over 9 bases. CDR1 is MNHEY and CDR2 is SMNVEV in the germline V gene (reference sequence). The CDR3 runs to 14 residues. The V and J ends lost 6 bases and 1 base, in that order; junction bases with no gene match: 3. As DNA, the CDR3 is TGTGCCAGCAGGCTACTAGCGGGCCAAGAGACCCAGTACTTC. Its protein product is CASRLLAGQETQYF.

This rearrangement joins TRBV2 to TRBJ1-2, with TRBD1 as a possible D gene (5 bases). CDR1 is SNHLY, CDR2 FYNNEI, per germline. The CDR3 loop spans 13 amino acids. Between the trimmed V and J ends, which lost 4 bases and 5 bases, there was a span of 11 bases. As DNA, the CDR3 is TGTGCCAGCAGTGCGCAGGGTAGTTATGGCTACACCTTC. Translating gives CASSAQGSYGYTF. Variable domain in full (rest from reference TRBV2 and TRBJ1-2): EPEVTQTPSHQVTQMGQEVILRCVPISNHLYFYWYRQILGQKVEFLVSFYNNEISEKSEIFDDQFSVERPDGSNFTLKIRSTKLEDSAMYFCASSAQGSYGYTFGSGTRLTVV.

The J gene is TRBJ1-1, the V gene TRBV18, with TRBD1 identical over 7 bases. This CDR3 has 13 residues. Unmatched junction bases numbered 2, after V lost 6 bases and J lost 1 base. Germline V gene lookup returns CDR1 KGHSH and CDR2 LQKENI. The CDR3 reads CASSRQGNTEAFF. The CDR3 DNA reads as TGTGCCAGCTCCCGACAGGGGAACACTGAAGCTTTCTTT.

CDR3: CASSLQGASSEAFF. The CDR3, as DNA: TGTGCCAGCAGCTTACAGGGGGCATCTTCTGAAGCTTTCTTT. This chain joins TRBV28 and TRBJ1-1; 9 nucleotides align to TRBD1. The CDR3 covers 14 residues. Germline CDR1 MDHEN, CDR2 SYDVKM. V gave up 6 bases and J gave up 6 bases; unmatched junction bases: 8.

V is TRBV30 and J is TRBJ2-5, with 8 bases lining up with TRBD1. V dropped 5 bases and J dropped 4; count of bases not matched to a gene: 3. Germline CDR1 reads GTSNPN; CDR2 reads SVGIG (reference sequence). CDR3 length: 12 amino acids. CDR3 amino acids: CAWGQGRETQYF. CDR3 sequence (DNA): TGTGCCTGGGGACAGGGCCGAGAGACCCAGTACTTC. Full variable domain (outside the CDR3, taken from reference TRBV30 and TRBJ2-5): SQTIHQWPATLVQPVGSPLSLECTVEGTSNPNLYWYRQAAGRGLQLLFYSVGIGQISSEVPQNLSASRPQDRQFILSSKKLLLSDSGFYLCAWGQGRETQYFGPGTRLLVL.

This chain links TRBV28 with TRBJ2-5; 11 bases are shared with TRBD1. J gave up 5 bases and V 5 bases, and 19 bases lay outside the gene matches. From germline, CDR1 is MDHEN and CDR2 SYDVKM. The CDR3 contains 19 residues. The CDR3 DNA reads TGTGCCAGCAGTCTTCCCCGGGACAGGGGGGGTATTTTGAGTGAGACCCAGTACTTC. Translated, it gives CASSLPRDRGGILSETQYF.

This clone was observed a few times. J is TRBJ1-1 and V is TRBV6-5, with TRBD1 identical over 9 bases. V lost 0 bases to trimming and J lost 5 bases; unmatched junction nucleotides: 4. The CDR3 consists of 15 residues. Germline CDR1 is MNHEY and CDR2 is SVGAGI. The CDR3 protein is CASSYSTGGGTEAFF. DNA for the CDR3: TGTGCCAGCAGTTACTCGACAGGGGGTGGGACTGAAGCTTTCTTT.

V usage is TRBV18 and J usage is TRBJ2-7; TRBD1 agrees at 12 bases. The V gene's germline CDR1 is KGHSH and CDR2 LQKENI. V dropped 8 bases and J dropped 3; count of bases not matched to a gene: 8. The CDR3 runs 15 residues. In nucleotides, the CDR3 is TGTGCCAGCCAAACGGGGACAGGGGGCTACTACGAGCAGTACTTC. It encodes CASQTGTGGYYEQYF. Variable domain in full (rest from reference TRBV18 and TRBJ2-7): NAGVMQNPRHLVRRRGQEARLRCSPMKGHSHVYWYRQLPEEGLKFMVYLQKENIIDESGMPKERFSAEFPKEGPSILRIQQVVRGDSAAYFCASQTGTGGYYEQYFGPGTRLTVT.